This T cell receptor (beta chain) was recovered during a study of T cell responses to AZD1222 COVID-19 vaccine. On the study more broadly: Investigators merged groups given second doses at roughly 4 or roughly 12 weeks. Study findings and constraints: Clonal diversity may have been underestimated, and the donors were mostly white British, with more females than males. Spike as a whole was targeted by vaccine-associated CD4 TCRs, dominant at 160-218 and 743-854.

The repertoire was sequenced with immunoSEQ multiplex PCR; TCRdb's copy has only in-frame clones and lacks some. The sample yields around 160,000 clones, roughly 89% seen once. As concerns this clone: Its antigen is unknown.

The source is an adult in good health. This specimen was peripheral blood, taken on day 0 of AZD1222 vaccination.

CDR3 sequence: CASSQETLREQYF. The CDR3 DNA reads TGCGCCAGCAGCCAGGAAACGTTGAGGGAGCAGTACTTC. The V gene is TRBV4-3, the J gene TRBJ2-7; D is undetermined. This CDR3 is built from 13 residues. From germline, CDR1 is LGHNA and CDR2 YSLEER. Trimming stripped 3 bases from V and 7 bases from J, with 13 bases between.